Included here is one TCR beta chain sequence, with context. Its antigen is not identified. Among the 90 to 150 subjects of the validation cohort, separate from the approximately 700-subject first cohort, were the donors. This specimen comes from a study of cytomegalovirus exposure and HLA in healthy donors. At the level of the study: The use of the same platform for the roughly 130 validation repertoires and the 600 to 800 first-cohort repertoires was reported by a later analysis. The study, taken as a whole, reports: The study put 150 to 200 TCR beta chains on its list as cytomegalovirus-associated.

CDR1 and CDR2 (germline): SGHNT, YENEEA. Trimming shortened V by 5 bases and J by 1 base, and 9 bases separated the two germline ends. The CDR3 is 13 residues long. The data were produced by immunoSEQ multiplex PCR, yet TCRdb's version contains in-frame clones alone and is incomplete. The sample lists roughly 77,000 clones, 85% to 95% occurring once. The source material was PBMCs. This sequence was found in a woman aged 18 to 35 in good health and CMV-seronegative. V and J are TRBV11-3 and TRBJ2-7; TRBD2 is a possible D gene (5 bases). CDR3 DNA sequence: TGTGCCAGCAGCATCGGGGATTCCTACGAGCAGTACTTC. Translated, it gives CASSIGDSYEQYF.